The source of this T cell receptor (beta chain) is a study of OX40 agonist ivuxolimab in advanced cancers. Study in general: Prior anti-PD-1, anti-PD-L1 or anti-CTLA-4 therapy did not bar entry, and around 39% had some. Three patients had partial responses: one hepatocellular carcinoma, two cutaneous melanoma.

Method: immunoSEQ multiplex PCR; TCRdb's copy keeps in-frame clones and lacks some. The table includes around 80,000 clones, roughly four fifths detected once. Source: CD4+ or CD8+ T cells sorted from blood, taken in a trial of the OX40 agonist ivuxolimab. The TCR sequence derives from an adult with an advanced solid tumor such as melanoma, head and neck, liver or kidney cancer.

CDR3 protein: CASREGAKNIQYF. CDR3 DNA sequence: TGCGCCAGCAGGGAGGGAGCCAAAAACATTCAGTACTTC. The chain employs TRBV5-1 and TRBJ2-4, with D perhaps matching TRBD2 (6 bases). Germline values: CDR1 SGHRS, CDR2 YFSETQ. This CDR3 spans 13 amino acids. V lost 5 bases and J 0 bases, leaving 6 bases between the germline ends.